This TCR beta chain was sequenced during a study of blood T cell repertoires in COVID-19. Study overall: PBMCs, B-cell-depleted T cells, or T cells provided the cDNA or gDNA that made up the material.

Followed over time, Seattle patients had been enrolled while infection was active. V dropped 0 bases and J dropped 3; count of bases not matched to a gene: 4. CDR3 length: 15 residues. Germline V CDR1 and CDR2: SGHRS, YFSETQ. Per the original data handling: It was from reference gene primer amplification that nucleated cell counts were estimated. Measured with immunoSEQ multiplex PCR; TCRdb has only the in-frame clones, and not every one. V and J calls plus clone size are reproduced from that table; the DNA served to infer D and trimming. The repertoire holds tens of thousands of clones, with roughly 91% as singletons.

This TCR derives from a man in his forties with COVID-19, enrolled during active disease. Sequences were obtained from peripheral blood. The chain has TRBV5-1 and TRBJ2-7; TRBD2 agrees at 9 bases. CDR3 in amino acids: CASSLVAGENYEQYF. The CDR3 nucleotides read TGCGCCAGCAGCTTGGTAGCGGGGGAGAACTACGAGCAGTACTTC. The full variable domain, with the rest looked up from reference TRBV5-1 and TRBJ2-7, is KAGVTQTPRYLIKTRGQQVTLSCSPISGHRSVSWYQQTPGQGLQFLFEYFSETQRNKGNFPGRFSGRQFSNSRSEMNVSTLELGDSALYLCASSLVAGENYEQYFGPGTRLTVT.